The 18 T cell receptor beta chains in this list originate from one sample, sequenced in a study of CD8+ T cells in alopecia areata. Treatment of the sample: oral pan-JAK inhibitor, 5-10 mg twice daily. Extracted RNA was reverse transcribed, and the resulting cDNA served as sequencing template. The assay was immunoSEQ multiplex PCR, and TCRdb's table has in-frame clones only and misses some. The data hold over 150,000 clones, with about three fifths observed a single time. This specimen was CD4+ T cells sorted from blood, taken at week 4, from a patient treated with tofacitinib. The source is a human donor with alopecia areata.

The V gene is TRBV9, the J gene TRBJ1-4; D not certain. CDR1 is SGDLS and CDR2 is YYNGEE in the germline V gene. The CDR3 length is 14 residues. Trimming removed 0 bases from V and 0 bases from J, with 3 bases in between. The chain's CDR3 is CASSVDTTNEKLFF. CDR3 in DNA: TGTGCCAGCAGCGTAGATACAACTAATGAAAAACTGTTTTTT.

This clone is a singleton in its sample. The J gene is TRBJ2-5, the V gene TRBV4-2, with D unclear. CDR1 LGHNA and CDR2 YNFKEQ come from the germline V gene. This CDR3 contains 16 residues. V was clipped by 0 bases and J by 5 bases, with 16 bases between them. The CDR3 nucleotides are TGTGCCAGCAGCCAAGATCGTGATGGATGGGTGGAGACCCAGTACTTC. It encodes CASSQDRDGWVETQYF.

The chain links TRBV25-1 to TRBJ1-1; D call uncertain. This CDR3 comprises 14 residues. Looked up from germline, CDR1 is MGHDK and CDR2 is SYGVNS. Trimming pared 4 bases from V and 11 bases from J, leaving 20 bases between. This CDR3 is CASSVRDGHLEAFF. In DNA, the CDR3 is TGTGCCAGCAGTGTTAGAGACGGGCACCTGGAGGCTTTCTTT.

The rearrangement links TRBV4-1 to TRBJ2-7; D is tentatively TRBD1 or TRBD2 (5 bases each). There are 17 residues in the CDR3. CDR1 MGHRA and CDR2 YSYEKL come from the germline V gene. V was cut by 2 bases and J by 11 bases, with 28 bases left in between. The CDR3 DNA reads as TGCGCCAGCAGCCAACATGGGGGACGAGCTGGAAGCAGCCGGGAGTACTTC. Its protein is CASSQHGGRAGSSREYF.

There are a few counts of this clone. The sample has other DNA sequences that encode this CDR3 too. This chain joins TRBV15 and TRBJ1-5, with 8 nucleotides matching TRBD1. V trimming: 4 bases; J trimming: 6 bases; junction bases outside the gene matches: 5. The CDR3 is 14 amino acids. Germline assignment: CDR1 LNHNV and CDR2 YYDKDF (reference sequence). DNA for the CDR3: TGTGCCACCAGCAAGGGACAGGCGGGTCAGCCCCAGCATTTT. Translated: CATSKGQAGQPQHF.

This chain uses TRBV30 with TRBJ2-3; no definite D call. The CDR3 is made up of 13 amino acids. Germline values: CDR1 GTSNPN, CDR2 SVGIG (reference sequence). Deletions cut 1 base from V and 4 bases from J, with 9 bases between. CDR3 in amino acids: CAWSGPSPDTQYF. The CDR3 coding sequence is TGTGCCTGGAGTGGGCCGTCTCCAGATACGCAGTATTTT.

This clone showed up just a few times. This chain uses TRBV30 with TRBJ2-2; 8 positions match TRBD1. The germline CDR1 and CDR2 sequences are GTSNPN and SVGIG (reference sequence). This CDR3 region has 14 residues. V lost 5 bases to trimming and J lost 2 bases; unmatched junction nucleotides: 4. The CDR3 coding sequence is TGTGCCTGGCCGACAGGGGCCAACACCGGGGAGCTGTTTTTT. Translation gives CAWPTGANTGELFF.

The CDR3 spells CASSHSTRQGQETQYF. The CDR3 nucleotides read TGTGCCAGCAGCCACTCCACTAGACAGGGACAAGAGACCCAGTACTTC. The gene calls are TRBV25-1 and TRBJ2-5; 7 positions match TRBD1. There are 16 residues in the CDR3. V lost 6 bases, J lost 2 bases, and 12 bases stayed unmatched. From germline, CDR1 is MGHDK and CDR2 SYGVNS.

This rearrangement joins TRBV5-6 to TRBJ2-1, with D possibly matching TRBD2 (6 bases). CDR1 and CDR2 from the germline V gene are SGHDT and YYEEEE. The V end lost 0 bases, the J end lost 8 bases, and 15 bases lay between the germline ends. The CDR3 spans 15 residues. CDR3 region: CASSLGPMGGDEQFF. The CDR3 DNA follows: TGTGCCAGCAGCTTGGGCCCTATGGGCGGGGATGAGCAGTTCTTC.

This rearrangement joins TRBV4-1 to TRBJ1-1; D not certain. Trimming removed 0 bases from V and 1 base from J, with 3 bases in between. This CDR3 comprises 13 residues. In germline, CDR1 is MGHRA, CDR2 YSYEKL. Here the CDR3 reads CASSQDKNTEAFF. CDR3 coding DNA: TGCGCCAGCAGCCAAGACAAGAACACTGAAGCTTTCTTT.

The CDR3 loop is CASAPGQGAPNSPLHF. In DNA, the CDR3 is TGCGCCAGCGCTCCGGGACAGGGGGCTCCCAATTCACCCCTCCACTTT. This chain connects TRBV4-1 to TRBJ1-6; 12 bases map to TRBD1. Per the germline V gene, CDR1 is MGHRA and CDR2 is YSYEKL. The CDR3 extends over 16 amino acids. The junction had 9 bases not matched to a gene; V was cut back by 8 bases and J by 7 bases.

This clone was seen a few times. The chain combines TRBV5-1 with TRBJ2-3, with a tentative D call TRBD1 (6 bases). Germline V gene lookup returns CDR1 SGHRS and CDR2 YFSETQ. V was shortened by 6 bases and J by 6 bases, with 23 bases between the two germline ends. This CDR3 comprises 16 residues. The CDR3 reads CASTTVERQGFDTQYF. CDR3 DNA: TGCGCCAGCACCACCGTCGAGAGGCAGGGGTTCGATACGCAGTATTTT.

CDR3 region: CASSSRGLAGFRGDTQYF. In DNA form, the CDR3 reads TGTGCCAGCAGCTCCCGCGGACTAGCGGGTTTCAGGGGAGATACGCAGTATTTT. The genes are TRBV5-4 and TRBJ2-3, with TRBD2 matching over 11 bases. V dropped 3 bases and J dropped 5; count of bases not matched to a gene: 14. The CDR3 extends over 18 amino acids. Germline V gene lookup returns CDR1 SGHNT and CDR2 YYREEE (reference sequence).

This sequence joins TRBV27 and TRBJ2-7; a weak D match, TRBD1 (6 bases). Between the trimmed V and J ends, which lost 3 bases and 0 bases, there was a span of 15 bases. The germline V gene has CDR1 MNHEY and CDR2 SMNVEV (reference sequence). CDR3 length: 16 residues. In DNA form, the CDR3 reads TGTGCCAGCAGTTTCGAAAGGACAGAGATCTCCTACGAGCAGTACTTC. Its protein product is CASSFERTEISYEQYF.

The chain uses TRBV15 and TRBJ1-2; a possible D gene is TRBD1 (6 bases). Trimming pared 3 bases from V and 2 bases from J, leaving 7 bases between. The CDR3 runs to 13 residues. Germline V CDR1 and CDR2: LNHNV, YYDKDF (reference sequence). The DNA of the CDR3 is TGTGCCACCAGCAGGGGGACAAACTATGGCTACACCTTC. It translates to CATSRGTNYGYTF.

The chain employs TRBV18 and TRBJ1-2; the match to TRBD1 covers 10 bases. The V gene's germline CDR1 is KGHSH and CDR2 LQKENI. The length of the CDR3 is 15 residues. Trimming cost V 2 bases and J 4 bases; bases outside gene matches: 4. The DNA of the CDR3 is TGTGCCAGCTCACCAGGAAGGGACAGGGGCTATGGCTACACCTTC. It translates to CASSPGRDRGYGYTF.

This chain links TRBV7-8 with TRBJ1-2; D remains ambiguous. The germline V gene has CDR1 SGHVS and CDR2 FQNEAQ. The CDR3 covers 13 residues. With 1 base removed from V and 8 bases from J, the gap between germline ends came to 11 bases. CDR3 amino acids: CASSLGRLGGYTF. The CDR3 DNA sequence: TGTGCCAGCAGCTTAGGGCGCCTCGGAGGCTACACCTTC.

The V and J genes are TRBV30 and TRBJ2-7; D ambiguous. V lost 7 bases and J 1 base, leaving 8 bases between the germline ends. The CDR3 is 11 amino acids. CDR1 and CDR2 (germline): GTSNPN, SVGIG (reference sequence). The DNA of the CDR3 is TGTGCCTCGATACGGTCCTACGAGCAGTACTTC. This codes for CASIRSYEQYF.